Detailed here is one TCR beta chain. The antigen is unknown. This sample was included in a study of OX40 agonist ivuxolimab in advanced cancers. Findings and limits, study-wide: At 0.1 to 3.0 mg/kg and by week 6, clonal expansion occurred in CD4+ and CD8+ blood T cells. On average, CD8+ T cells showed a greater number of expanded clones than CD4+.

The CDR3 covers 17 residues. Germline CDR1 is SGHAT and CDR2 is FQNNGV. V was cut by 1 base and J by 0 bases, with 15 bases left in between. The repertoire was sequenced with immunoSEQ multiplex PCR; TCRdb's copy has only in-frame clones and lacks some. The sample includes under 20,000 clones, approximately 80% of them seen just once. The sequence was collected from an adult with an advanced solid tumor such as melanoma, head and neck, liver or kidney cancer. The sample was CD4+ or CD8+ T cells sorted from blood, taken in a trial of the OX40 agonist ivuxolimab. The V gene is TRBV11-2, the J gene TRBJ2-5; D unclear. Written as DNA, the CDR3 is TGTGCCAGCAGCTTAGGTTCCCGGAAACCAGACCAAGAGACCCAGTACTTC. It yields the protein CASSLGSRKPDQETQYF.